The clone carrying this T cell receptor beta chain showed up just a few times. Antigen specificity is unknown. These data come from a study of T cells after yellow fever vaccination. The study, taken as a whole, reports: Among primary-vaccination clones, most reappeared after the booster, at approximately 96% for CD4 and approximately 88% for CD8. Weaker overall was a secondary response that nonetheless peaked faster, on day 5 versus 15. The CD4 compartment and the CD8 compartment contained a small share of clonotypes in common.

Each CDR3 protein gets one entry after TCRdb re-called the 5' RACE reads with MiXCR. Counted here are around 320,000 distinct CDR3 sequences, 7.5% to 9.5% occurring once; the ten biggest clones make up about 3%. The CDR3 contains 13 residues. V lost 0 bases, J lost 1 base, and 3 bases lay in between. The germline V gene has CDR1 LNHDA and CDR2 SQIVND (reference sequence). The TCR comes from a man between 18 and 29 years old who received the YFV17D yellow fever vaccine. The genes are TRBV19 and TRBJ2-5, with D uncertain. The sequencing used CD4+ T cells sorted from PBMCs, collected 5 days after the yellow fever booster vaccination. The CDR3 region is CASSIDFQETQYF. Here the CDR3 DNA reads TGTGCCAGTAGTATAGATTTCCAAGAGACCCAGTACTTC.